This T cell receptor (beta chain) stems from a study of T cells expressing NK-cell markers. The CDR3 covers 15 residues. From germline, CDR1 is SGHTA and CDR2 FQGTGA. From the 5' RACE reads, TCRdb lists one entry per CDR3 protein and no DNA. The data show around 260,000 distinct CDR3 sequences, and the top ten clones hold around 4.2%. The rearrangement joins TRBV7-3 to TRBJ1-6; TCRdb names TRBD1, which stays unverified in the absence of DNA. The clonotype originates from a woman between 18 and 75 years old in good health. Source material: blood T cells: a sorted CD56 or NKG2C T cell subset, CD4+ or CD8+ T cells, or bulk PBMC T cells (not recorded which). The CDR3 region is CASSLRGNYNSPLHF.